This entry lists 9 T cell receptor beta chains sequenced from one sample in a study of shared clonotypes between healthy human individuals. Here immunoSEQ multiplex PCR was the method, and the copy in TCRdb shows in-frame clones only, minus some. This table holds roughly 520,000 clones, 95% to 96% found once. The material sequenced was naive CD4+ T cells sorted from blood. The subset: CD45RA+ positively selected. The receptors were sampled from a woman aged 25 to 39 in good health.

V and J are TRBV7-3 and TRBJ2-6; D gene uncertain. CDR3 length: 15 amino acids. Germline V gene data show CDR1 as SGHTA and CDR2 as FQGTGA. Deletions cut 5 bases from V and 2 bases from J, with 10 bases between. This CDR3 is CASSPSRAGANVLTF. The CDR3 DNA follows: TGTGCCAGCAGCCCCAGCCGGGCTGGGGCCAACGTCCTGACTTTC.

The chain links TRBV19 to TRBJ2-6; D unclear. CDR3 length: 16 residues. V gave up 5 bases and J gave up 0 bases, with 11 bases separating them. Germline values: CDR1 LNHDA, CDR2 SQIVND (reference sequence). The CDR3 here is CASSVTPSSGANVLTF. The CDR3 bases are TGTGCCAGTAGTGTGACACCTAGCTCTGGGGCCAACGTCCTGACTTTC.

A single count supports this clone. The J gene is TRBJ1-1, the V gene TRBV19, with D possibly being TRBD1 (5 bases). The V gene's germline CDR1 is LNHDA and CDR2 SQIVND (reference sequence). Deletions cut 5 bases from V and 3 bases from J, with 22 bases between. The CDR3 runs to 17 residues. CDR3 loop: CASSDGAGRYSDTEAFF. CDR3 DNA sequence: TGTGCCAGTAGTGATGGGGCTGGGAGATATTCGGACACTGAAGCTTTCTTT.

The chain carries TRBV5-4 and TRBJ1-1; D gene unclear. V was pared by 2 bases and J by 2 bases, with 10 bases between. The V gene's germline CDR1 is SGHNT and CDR2 YYREEE (reference sequence). This CDR3 has 14 residues. The CDR3 DNA sequence: TGTGCCAGCAGCTTACCGGGCCTAAACACTGAAGCTTTCTTT. Protein product: CASSLPGLNTEAFF. The complete variable domain, with remaining parts taken from reference TRBV5-4 and TRBJ1-1, reads ETGVTQSPTHLIKTRGQQVTLRCSSQSGHNTVSWYQQALGQGPQFIFQYYREEENGRGNFPPRFSGLQFPNYSSELNVNALELDDSALYLCASSLPGLNTEAFFGQGTRLTVV.

The gene calls are TRBV5-5 and TRBJ1-1; D is undetermined. Germline V lookup: CDR1 SGHKS, CDR2 YYEKEE (reference sequence). CDR3 length: 11 amino acids. V was cut by 0 bases and J by 5 bases, with 2 bases left in between. As DNA, the CDR3 is TGTGCCAGCAGCTTGGTAACTGAAGCTTTCTTT. It codes for CASSLVTEAFF.

A note on this clone: This sample also contains other DNA sequences that code for the same CDR3. The J gene is TRBJ2-1, the V gene TRBV4-2, with TRBD2 identical over 11 bases. Germline V lookup: CDR1 LGHNA, CDR2 YNFKEQ. V lost 1 base and J lost 4; bases outside the gene matches: 3. The CDR3 is 16 residues long. The CDR3 protein is CASSQGLAGTYNEQFF. DNA for the CDR3: TGTGCCAGCAGCCAAGGACTAGCGGGAACATACAATGAGCAGTTCTTC.

As DNA, the CDR3 is TGTGCCACGACAGGGATGGGCAATCAGCCCCAGCATTTT. This gives the protein CATTGMGNQPQHF. The gene calls are TRBV19 and TRBJ1-5; 7 bases agree with TRBD1. There are 13 residues in the CDR3. Germline trimming cut 10 bases from V and 2 bases from J; bases unmatched to any gene: 5. CDR1 and CDR2 from the germline V gene are LNHDA and SQIVND (reference sequence).

The rearrangement joins TRBV6-4 to TRBJ2-1, with TRBD2 matching 8 bases. The CDR3 covers 15 residues. V was clipped by 2 bases and J by 5 bases; unmatched bases: 5. Germline V lookup: CDR1 MRHNA, CDR2 SNTAGT. CDR3 in DNA: TGTGCCAGCAGTGACCGGGCTAGCGGGCACAATGAGCAGTTCTTC. Its protein product is CASSDRASGHNEQFF.

V is TRBV7-2 and J is TRBJ2-1; D is perhaps TRBD1 (6 bases). V dropped 4 bases and J dropped 0 bases, with 16 bases sitting between them. CDR1 is SGHTA, CDR2 FQGNSA, per germline. The CDR3 spans 17 residues. CDR3 sequence: CASSSGWGLRSYNEQFF. The CDR3 region has the DNA TGTGCCAGCAGCTCCGGTTGGGGGCTTCGCTCCTACAATGAGCAGTTCTTC.